Shown below are 20 T cell receptor beta chains from a single sample sequenced in a study of regulatory T cells in long-lasting Graves disease. Assembly of TCR beta libraries relied on iRepertoire HTBI primers together with Arm-PCR of CDR3 regions. Each CDR3 protein gets one entry after TCRdb re-called the multiplex PCR reads with MiXCR. Here the sample spans 300,000 to 450,000 distinct CDR3 sequences, about a sixth being singletons. Time point reported: newly diagnosed GD, antithyroid drugs for less than 3 months. PBMCs were the source of the RNA used for TCR sequencing. The source was peripheral blood mononuclear cells (PBMCs), collected at new diagnosis, from a patient treated with antithyroid drugs. All receptors derive from a female donor with Graves disease.

The chain is built from TRBV19 and TRBJ1-1; TRBD1 matches 10 bases. The V and J ends lost 1 base and 8 bases, in that order; junction bases with no gene match: 10. Germline lookup yields CDR1 LNHDA and CDR2 SQIVND (reference sequence). This CDR3 has 16 residues. The CDR3 reads CASSIGQGAPGAEAFF. The DNA of the CDR3 is TGTGCCAGTAGTATAGGACAGGGGGCCCCGGGAGCGGAAGCTTTCTTT.

This clonotype has ten or more counts. The gene calls are TRBV4-1 and TRBJ2-3; 8 bases align to TRBD2. From germline, CDR1 is MGHRA and CDR2 YSYEKL. V was pared by 11 bases and J by 0 bases, with 19 bases of the junction left unmatched. The CDR3 totals 18 residues. CDR3 DNA sequence: TGCGCCGCACGCCAACGGGTAGCGGGGCCTCTTAGCACAGATACGCAGTATTTT. Protein: CAARQRVAGPLSTDTQYF.

This clonotype was recorded at least ten times. The chain combines TRBV7-2 with TRBJ1-1; a possible D gene is TRBD1 (5 bases). V dropped 4 bases and J dropped 4 bases, with 13 bases sitting between them. CDR3 length: 14 residues. The germline CDR1 and CDR2 sequences are SGHTA and FQGNSA. CDR3 protein: CASSSGGTFTEAFF. The CDR3 region has the DNA TGTGCCAGCAGCTCTGGGGGGACGTTCACTGAAGCTTTCTTT.

This clonotype was observed at least ten times. The chain has TRBV6-1 and TRBJ1-1; 7 bases fit TRBD1. The germline V gene encodes CDR1 MNHNS and CDR2 SASEGT. The CDR3 covers 14 residues. V gave up 6 bases and J gave up 1 base; unmatched junction bases: 5. CDR3 amino acids: CASRDRQGNTEAFF. For the CDR3, the DNA is TGTGCCAGCAGGGACCGACAGGGGAACACTGAAGCTTTCTTT.

This clonotype occurred a few times. Possible read error: a much larger clone is one base away. V and J are TRBV20-1 and TRBJ2-1; 10 bases agree with TRBD2. Germline V lookup: CDR1 DFQATT, CDR2 SNEGSKA (reference sequence). The CDR3 extends over 17 amino acids. In nucleotides, the CDR3 is TGCAGTGCTCCCCGCCCCCCCGGACTAGCGGACTACAATGAGCAGCTCTTC. Amino acid sequence: CSAPRPPGLADYNEQLF.

This clonotype came up many times. This chain links TRBV19 with TRBJ1-1, with D unresolved. This CDR3 region has 15 residues. Germline V gene lookup returns CDR1 LNHDA and CDR2 SQIVND (reference sequence). V shed 3 bases and J shed 0 bases, with 11 bases lying between them. Written as DNA, the CDR3 is TGTGCCAGTAGTATGCTTACCCTCATGAACACTGAAGCTTTCTTT. It encodes CASSMLTLMNTEAFF.

This clonotype was seen repeatedly, ten times or more. The chain has TRBV28 and TRBJ1-2; TRBD1 matches at 8 bases. CDR1 and CDR2 from the germline V gene are MDHEN and SYDVKM. This CDR3 has 14 residues. Losses at the gene ends were 5 bases for V and 4 bases for J; bases not matched to a gene: 6. CDR3 amino acids: CASSPKQGGYGYTF. The CDR3, as DNA: TGTGCCAGCAGTCCGAAACAGGGGGGCTATGGCTACACCTTC.

This clonotype was seen many times. The CDR3 spells CASSLDPPLVSYEQYF. Here the CDR3 DNA reads TGTGCCAGCAGCTTGGATCCGCCACTAGTTTCCTACGAGCAGTACTTC. The genes are TRBV12-3 or TRBV12-4 and TRBJ2-7; possibly TRBD2 for D (5 bases). This CDR3 spans 16 amino acids. V lost 6 bases and J 1 base, leaving 19 bases between the germline ends.

Remarks on this clonotype: This may be a read error, as it is one base from a much larger clone. This chain links TRBV24-1 with TRBJ2-1; D gene unclear. Per germline, CDR1 KGHDR and CDR2 SFDVKD. The CDR3 length is 14 residues. This chain's CDR3 is CATSLRPPTNEQSF. DNA of the CDR3: TGTGCCACCAGTCTTCGGCCCCCGACGAATGAGCAGTCCTTC.

This clonotype has more than one count but fewer than ten. The genes are TRBV21-1 and TRBJ1-1; the D call TRBD1 from the table was never checked on the DNA. TRBV21-1 is labeled a pseudogene. CDR3 length: 15 amino acids. The CDR3 sequence: CASSPKTVENTEAFF. The CDR3 DNA is TGTGCCAGCAGCCCCAAGACAGTCGAGAACACTGAAGCTTTCTTT.

This chain joins TRBV5-4 and TRBJ2-5; D is undetermined. The CDR3 spans 15 residues. Germline V gene lookup returns CDR1 SGHNT and CDR2 YYREEE (reference sequence). Trimming stripped 4 bases from V and 1 base from J, with 14 bases between. Here the CDR3 reads CASSRTHGAQETQYF. Written as DNA, the CDR3 is TGTGCCAGCAGCCGCACCCATGGAGCCCAAGAGACCCAGTACTTC.

The chain carries TRBV29-1 and TRBJ2-3; D unresolved. V was cut by 5 bases and J by 0 bases, with 12 bases left in between. CDR3 length equals 14 residues. CDR1 and CDR2 from the germline V gene are SQVTM and ANQGSEA. The CDR3 spells CSVCYTTSTDTQYF. The CDR3 nucleotides are TGCAGCGTTTGTTACACTACTAGCACAGATACGCAGTATTTT.

The gene calls are TRBV29-1 and TRBJ2-7; D ambiguous. The germline CDR1 and CDR2 sequences are SQVTM and ANQGSEA. CDR3 length equals 11 residues. V was pared by 3 bases and J by 6 bases, with 9 bases between. As DNA, the CDR3 is TGCAGCGTTGATTTTAGTGGCGAGCAGTACTTC. Residues: CSVDFSGEQYF.

This clonotype has a handful of counts. The chain couples TRBV6-1 to TRBJ2-7; D unresolved. Germline V lookup: CDR1 MNHNS, CDR2 SASEGT. This CDR3 is 12 amino acids long. Trimming cost V 6 bases and J 2 bases, with 8 bases left between them. CDR3 DNA: TGTGCCAGCAGCCCCGTCCCCTACGAGCAGTACTTC. As protein: CASSPVPYEQYF.

This clonotype was detected ten times or more. DNA for the CDR3: TGTGCCAGCAGCTTAAACTCGGGACAGGGAATAGATGGCTACACCTTC. It encodes CASSLNSGQGIDGYTF. J is TRBJ1-2 and V is TRBV7-9, with 9 positions matching TRBD1. The CDR3 has 16 residues. J lost 6 bases, V lost 2 bases, and 10 bases had no gene match. From germline, CDR1 is SEHNR and CDR2 FQNEAQ (reference sequence).

In this sample, this clonotype turned up many times. The chain recombines TRBV28 with TRBJ1-1, with TRBD1 identical over 9 bases. The V gene end was trimmed by 6 bases and the J gene end by 1 base; junction bases not matched to a gene: 6. Looked up from germline, CDR1 is MDHEN and CDR2 is SYDVKM. The CDR3 loop spans 15 amino acids. The CDR3 coding sequence is TGTGCCAGCAGAACAGGGGGCTCTAGGAACACTGAAGCTTTCTTT. Encoded protein: CASRTGGSRNTEAFF.

This clonotype was recorded many times. This chain links TRBV2 with TRBJ2-3; D is possibly TRBD2 (5 bases). The CDR3 is 14 amino acids. Trimming removed 6 bases from V and 1 base from J, with 11 bases in between. The V gene's germline CDR1 is SNHLY and CDR2 FYNNEI. The DNA of the CDR3 is TGTGCCAGCAGCGGGGTGGGTGGCACAGATACGCAGTATTTT. Translating gives CASSGVGGTDTQYF. Supplemented by reference TRBV2 and TRBJ2-3, the full variable domain reads EPEVTQTPSHQVTQMGQEVILRCVPISNHLYFYWYRQILGQKVEFLVSFYNNEISEKSEIFDDQFSVERPDGSNFTLKIRSTKLEDSAMYFCASSGVGGTDTQYFGPGTRLTVL.

There are a few counts of this clonotype. This chain joins TRBV7-9 and TRBJ2-2; D not certain. The CDR3 runs 18 residues. The ends were cut back, 2 bases at V and 3 bases at J, with 19 bases in the middle. Germline V CDR1 and CDR2: SEHNR, FQNEAQ (reference sequence). The CDR3 sequence: CASSLLARIHSDTGELFF. CDR3 coding DNA: TGTGCCAGCAGCTTACTCGCCCGCATCCATTCCGACACCGGGGAGCTGTTTTTT.

This clonotype was observed many times. CDR3 bases: TGCAGTGCTAGTTTACTGGAGAGCAATCAGCCCCAGCATTTT. Its protein product is CSASLLESNQPQHF. The chain has TRBV20-1 and TRBJ1-5; D is unresolved. Trimming took off 3 bases at V and 1 base at J, with 10 bases between the two ends. This CDR3 has 14 residues. Germline V CDR1 and CDR2: DFQATT, SNEGSKA (reference sequence).

This clonotype was detected many times. The chain joins TRBV6-1 to TRBJ1-2; TRBD1 might be the D (5 bases). V lost 1 base and J 4 bases, leaving 13 bases between the germline ends. The CDR3 consists of 15 residues. Germline V gene lookup returns CDR1 MNHNS and CDR2 SASEGT. CDR3 nucleotides: TGTGCCAGCAGTGAAGGTGGACAAGGCCGCTATGGCTACACCTTC. Its protein product is CASSEGGQGRYGYTF.